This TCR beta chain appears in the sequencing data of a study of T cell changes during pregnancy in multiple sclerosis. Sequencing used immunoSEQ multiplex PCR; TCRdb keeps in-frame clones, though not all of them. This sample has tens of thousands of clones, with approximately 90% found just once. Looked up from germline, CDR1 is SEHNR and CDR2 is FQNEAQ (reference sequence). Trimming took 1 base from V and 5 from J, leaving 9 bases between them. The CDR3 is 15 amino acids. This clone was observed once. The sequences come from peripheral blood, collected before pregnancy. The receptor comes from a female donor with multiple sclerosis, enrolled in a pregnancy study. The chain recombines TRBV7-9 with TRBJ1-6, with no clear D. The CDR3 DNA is TGTGCCAGCAGCTTAGTATTAAGCAATAATTCACCCCTCCACTTT. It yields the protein CASSLVLSNNSPLHF.